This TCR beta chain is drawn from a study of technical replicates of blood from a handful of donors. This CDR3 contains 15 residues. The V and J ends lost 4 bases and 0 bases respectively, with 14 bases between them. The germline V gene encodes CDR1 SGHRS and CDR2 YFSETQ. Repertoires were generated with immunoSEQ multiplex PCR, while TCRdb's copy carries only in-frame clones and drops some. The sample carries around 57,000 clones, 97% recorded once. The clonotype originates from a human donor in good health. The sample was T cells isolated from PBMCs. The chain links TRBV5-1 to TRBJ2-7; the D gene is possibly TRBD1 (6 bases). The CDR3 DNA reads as TGCGCCAGCAGCCTGGACAGTCAATCCTCCTACGAGCAGTACTTC. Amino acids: CASSLDSQSSYEQYF.